This entry concerns a single T cell receptor (beta chain). Sequencing was performed with immunoSEQ multiplex PCR; in TCRdb, only in-frame clones are kept and a portion is missing. This table holds about 92,000 clones, more than 85% found once. These data belong to a study of T cell changes during pregnancy in multiple sclerosis. This CDR3 has 18 amino acids. Germline V gives CDR1 SGHRS, CDR2 YFSETQ. V shed 4 bases, J shed 2 bases, and the junction held 18 bases outside the gene matches. V usage is TRBV5-1 and J usage is TRBJ2-7; 7 bases align to TRBD1. Material: peripheral blood, obtained in the first trimester of pregnancy. This clonotype originated in a female donor with multiple sclerosis, enrolled in a pregnancy study. CDR3 bases: TGCGCCAGCAGCCGACACGCTTTACGAGGGGGCCGAACCTACGAGCAGTACTTC. Translating it yields CASSRHALRGGRTYEQYF. Full variable domain (remainder filled in from reference TRBV5-1 and TRBJ2-7): KAGVTQTPRYLIKTRGQQVTLSCSPISGHRSVSWYQQTPGQGLQFLFEYFSETQRNKGNFPGRFSGRQFSNSRSEMNVSTLELGDSALYLCASSRHALRGGRTYEQYFGPGTRLTVT.